The present entry profiles one T cell receptor (beta chain) with its context. The target antigen is unknown. The data were taken from a study of T cell responses to AZD1222 COVID-19 vaccine. Findings and limits, study-wide: Per reports, nearly half of all spike-specific TCRs target regions that are unmutated in variants.

V was pared by 0 bases and J by 7 bases, with 9 bases between. Germline assignment: CDR1 GTSNPN and CDR2 SVGIG (reference sequence). The CDR3 is 12 residues long. Data came from immunoSEQ multiplex PCR; TCRdb stores just in-frame clones and leaves some out. The data show roughly 100,000 clones, about 90% seen once. This rearrangement joins TRBV30 to TRBJ1-1; D not resolved. This material consisted of peripheral blood, taken on day 0 of AZD1222 vaccination. This TCR was sampled from an adult in good health. The CDR3 is CAWSVGRFEAFF. The CDR3 DNA follows: TGTGCCTGGAGTGTGGGGAGGTTTGAAGCTTTCTTT.